This T cell receptor beta chain was profiled in a study of metastatic and nonmetastatic thyroid tumors. As for the study in general: Where malignant and benign thyroid patients were concerned, repertoires were compared across blood and tumor or nodule tissue.

Trimming stripped 3 bases from V and 4 bases from J, with 13 bases between. The CDR3 has 14 residues. Germline-derived CDR1 and CDR2 are DFQATT and SNEGSKA (reference sequence). TCRdb re-called the PCR reads via MiXCR. The repertoire holds roughly 70,000 clones, with 18% as singletons. This clone was observed at least ten times. Its antigen is as yet unknown. There were no patients who had received any treatment before thyroid surgery. Points from the study as a whole: Significantly higher TCR beta diversity was reportedly seen in malignant thyroid tumors than benign nodules, in blood and tumor.

The sample consisted of blood. The chain couples TRBV20-1 to TRBJ1-3; a possible D gene is TRBD1 (6 bases). This receptor was taken from a female donor with papillary thyroid cancer or a benign thyroid nodule (not recorded which). Some clones in this sample may be carry-over from other donors' samples. CDR3 sequence reads: CSARTTGTGNTIYF. The CDR3 DNA sequence: TGCAGTGCTAGGACCACAGGGACGGGAAACACCATATATTTT.